The TCR beta chain described here comes from a study of vaccination effects on CD4 cells after COVID-19. Using immunoSEQ multiplex PCR, the repertoire was profiled, and TCRdb retains in-frame clones only, with some absent. The table shows fewer than 60,000 clones, with 76% occurring only once. V dropped 3 bases and J dropped 10 bases, with 13 bases sitting between them. The CDR3 contains 13 residues. The V gene's germline CDR1 is LNHNV and CDR2 YYDKDF (reference sequence). With regard to this clone: Its antigen is unidentified.

Expansion with viral peptide pools was applied to antigen-specific CD4+ T cells by the ViraFEST assay prior to sequencing. The culture ran for approximately 10 days, and then CD4+ T cells were isolated. Between March and December 2020, the person had a SARS-CoV-2 infection that PCR confirmed. An HIV-1 Nef peptide pool served as the negative control culture. The specimen was CD4+ T cells from PBMCs cultured with HIV peptides, collected before COVID-19 vaccination. The subset: HIV-1 Nef peptide pool negative control/reference culture. The chain employs TRBV15 and TRBJ2-1; D gene ambiguous. This TCR derives from a human donor who had a prior SARS-CoV-2 infection. The CDR3 nucleotides read TGTGCCACCAGCAGTGGCGGACGGTTCGAGCAGTTCTTC. Translating it yields CATSSGGRFEQFF.